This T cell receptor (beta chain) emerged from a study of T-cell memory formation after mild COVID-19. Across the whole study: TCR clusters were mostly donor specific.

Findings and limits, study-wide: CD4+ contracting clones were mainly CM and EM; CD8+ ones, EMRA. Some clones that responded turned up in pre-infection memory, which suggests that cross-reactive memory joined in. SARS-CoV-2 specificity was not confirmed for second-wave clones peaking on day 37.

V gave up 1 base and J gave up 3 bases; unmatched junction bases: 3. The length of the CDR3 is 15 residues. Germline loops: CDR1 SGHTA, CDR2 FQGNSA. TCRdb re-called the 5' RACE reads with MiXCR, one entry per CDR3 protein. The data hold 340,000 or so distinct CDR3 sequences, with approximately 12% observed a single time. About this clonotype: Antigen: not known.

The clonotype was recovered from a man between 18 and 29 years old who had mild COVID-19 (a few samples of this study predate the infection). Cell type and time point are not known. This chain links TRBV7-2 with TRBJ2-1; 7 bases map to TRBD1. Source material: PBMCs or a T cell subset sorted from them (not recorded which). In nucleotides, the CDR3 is TGTGCCAGCAGCTTAGTGGGGGACAGCTACAATGAGCAGTTCTTC. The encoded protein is CASSLVGDSYNEQFF.